This record covers a single T cell receptor beta chain. Its antigen is currently unknown. The record originates from a study of cytomegalovirus exposure and HLA in healthy donors. PCR used 60 Vbeta primers and 13 Jbeta primers. Sequencing was performed with immunoSEQ multiplex PCR; in TCRdb, only in-frame clones are kept and a portion is missing. The sample shows fewer than 300,000 clones, 80% to 90% of them seen only once. With 4 bases clipped from V and 2 bases from J, the junction kept 6 bases outside the gene matches. Per the germline V gene, CDR1 is SGHNT and CDR2 is YYREEE (reference sequence). This CDR3 comprises 15 residues. General observations from the study: In a later analysis, a missense DCLRE1C variant was linked to TCR beta V- and J-gene trimming. Reportedly, HLA-A and HLA-B alleles of most subjects were accurately predicted from TCR beta.

Sample: PBMCs. This chain connects TRBV5-4 to TRBJ2-7; the match to TRBD2 covers 10 bases. The receptor was isolated from a man aged 40-49 years in good health and CMV-seropositive. The CDR3 nucleotides are TGTGCCAGCAGCCGAAATGGACTAGCGGCCTACGAGCAGTACTTC. Translated, it gives CASSRNGLAAYEQYF. The full variable domain, completed using reference TRBV5-4 and TRBJ2-7, is ETGVTQSPTHLIKTRGQQVTLRCSSQSGHNTVSWYQQALGQGPQFIFQYYREEENGRGNFPPRFSGLQFPNYSSELNVNALELDDSALYLCASSRNGLAAYEQYFGPGTRLTVT.